The 10 T cell receptor beta chains below all came from one sample that was sequenced in a study of blood T cell repertoires in COVID-19. This table comes from immunoSEQ multiplex PCR, and its TCRdb copy is limited to in-frame clones, with some not included. The repertoire holds roughly 100,000 clones, with about 89% as singletons. Sequencing used peripheral blood. The receptor source for this set is a woman between 55 and 75 years old with acute or convalescent COVID-19.

The gene calls are TRBV11-2 and TRBJ1-2, with TRBD1 matching 7 bases. The J segment lost 0 bases and the V segment lost 4 bases, leaving 11 bases of the junction unmatched. Looked up from germline, CDR1 is SGHAT and CDR2 is FQNNGV. This CDR3 is 17 amino acids long. This CDR3 reads CASSSHRGRGSNYGYTF. The CDR3 DNA reads as TGTGCCAGCAGCTCACACAGGGGCCGCGGTTCTAACTATGGCTACACCTTC.

This clone was seen a handful of times. The rearrangement joins TRBV6-2 or TRBV6-3 to TRBJ2-7, with 8 positions matching TRBD2. CDR1 MNHEY and CDR2 SVGEGT come from the germline V gene. J lost 3 bases, V lost 2 bases, and 3 bases had no gene match. The length of the CDR3 is 14 residues. For the CDR3, the DNA is TGTGCCAGCAGTTACGGACTAGCAGTCTACGAGCAGTACTTC. Its translation is CASSYGLAVYEQYF.

This clone has just one count. This chain connects TRBV19 to TRBJ1-2; 9 nucleotides agree with TRBD1. The V and J ends lost 6 bases and 3 bases, in that order; junction bases with no gene match: 5. This CDR3 spans 14 amino acids. Germline values: CDR1 LNHDA, CDR2 SQIVND (reference sequence). CDR3 in amino acids: CASSGDRGDYGYTF. For the CDR3, the DNA is TGTGCCAGTAGCGGTGACAGGGGGGACTATGGCTACACCTTC.

The chain is built from TRBV5-6 and TRBJ2-3; the match to TRBD2 covers 8 bases. The CDR3 is 14 residues long. The J segment lost 4 bases and the V segment lost 2 bases, leaving 3 bases of the junction unmatched. Germline CDR1 reads SGHDT; CDR2 reads YYEEEE. CDR3: CASSLAGVPDTQYF. Written as DNA, the CDR3 is TGTGCCAGCAGCTTAGCGGGAGTCCCAGATACGCAGTATTTT.

This sequence joins TRBV6-5 and TRBJ1-2; D may be TRBD1 (5 bases). The CDR3 is 14 amino acids. V lost 2 bases and J 0 bases, leaving 7 bases between the germline ends. Germline V gene sequence: CDR1 MNHEY, CDR2 SVGAGI. The DNA of the CDR3 is TGTGCCAGCAGTTACAGGGGTTCTAACTATGGCTACACCTTC. This translates into CASSYRGSNYGYTF.

The chain employs TRBV27 and TRBJ2-1, with TRBD2 identical over 7 bases. CDR1 is MNHEY, CDR2 SMNVEV, per germline (reference sequence). The CDR3 totals 14 residues. V was pared by 3 bases and J by 7 bases, with 6 bases of the junction left unmatched. The chain's CDR3 is CASSFGLVGNEQFF. The DNA for the CDR3 is TGTGCCAGCAGTTTTGGACTAGTGGGGAATGAGCAGTTCTTC.

This chain joins TRBV7-3 and TRBJ1-2; 7 nucleotides line up with TRBD1. Unmatched junction bases numbered 7, after V lost 5 bases and J lost 7 bases. The germline gives CDR1 SGHTA, CDR2 FQGTGA. The CDR3 extends over 13 amino acids. The DNA of the CDR3 is TGTGCCAGCAGCAGCACGGGACAGTCTGGCTACACCTTC. Translation gives CASSSTGQSGYTF. Variable domain in full (rest from reference TRBV7-3 and TRBJ1-2): GAGVSQTPSNKVTEKGKYVELRCDPISGHTALYWYRQSLGQGPEFLIYFQGTGAADDSGLPNDRFFAVRPEGSVSTLKIQRTERGDSAVYLCASSSTGQSGYTFGSGTRLTVV.

The chain recombines TRBV19 with TRBJ1-5; 9 bases are a match to TRBD1. J was trimmed by 2 bases and V by 6 bases; bases with no gene match: 2. The CDR3 is made up of 14 amino acids. Per the germline V gene, CDR1 is LNHDA and CDR2 is SQIVND (reference sequence). The CDR3 nucleotides read TGTGCCAGTAGAGGGACAGGGCGCAATCAGCCCCAGCATTTT. Encoded protein: CASRGTGRNQPQHF.

V is TRBV19 and J is TRBJ2-1; tentative D call: TRBD2 (6 bases). CDR3 length: 17 amino acids. Germline CDR1 and CDR2: LNHDA and SQIVND (reference sequence). The V gene lost 3 bases and the J gene lost 7 bases, with 22 bases spanning the gap. As DNA, the CDR3 is TGTGCCAGTAGTATTAGTGCGGGACCCCCTCCGGGGAATGAGCAGTTCTTC. Protein sequence: CASSISAGPPPGNEQFF.

The chain combines TRBV19 with TRBJ2-1, with TRBD2 as a possible D gene (6 bases). This CDR3 contains 15 residues. Trimming left V 6 bases short and J 6 bases short, with 18 bases between. Per the germline V gene, CDR1 is LNHDA and CDR2 is SQIVND (reference sequence). The CDR3 DNA sequence: TGTGCCAGTAGCCCGTACCCTCGGGGAGGCAATGAGCAGTTCTTC. Protein sequence: CASSPYPRGGNEQFF.